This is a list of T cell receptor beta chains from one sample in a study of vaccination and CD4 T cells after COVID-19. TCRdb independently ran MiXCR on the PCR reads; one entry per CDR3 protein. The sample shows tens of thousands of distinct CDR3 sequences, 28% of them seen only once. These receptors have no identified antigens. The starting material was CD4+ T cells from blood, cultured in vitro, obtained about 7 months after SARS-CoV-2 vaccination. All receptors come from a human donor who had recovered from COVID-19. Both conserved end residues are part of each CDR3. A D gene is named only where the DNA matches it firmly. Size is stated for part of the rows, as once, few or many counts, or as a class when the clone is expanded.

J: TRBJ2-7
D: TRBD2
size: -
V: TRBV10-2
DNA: TGCGCCAGCAGTGACGGCGGGAGGGCCTTCGACGAGCAGTACTTC
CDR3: CASSDGGRAFDEQYF

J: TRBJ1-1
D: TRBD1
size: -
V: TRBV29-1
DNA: TGCAGCGTCCAGGGACAGGGGGCTCGGAGGACTGAAGCTTTCTTT
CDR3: CSVQGQGARRTEAFF

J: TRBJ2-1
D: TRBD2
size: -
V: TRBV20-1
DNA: TGCAGTGCTAGACCCGTCCCGCCACTAGCGGGGCAGTTCTTC
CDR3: CSARPVPPLAGQFF

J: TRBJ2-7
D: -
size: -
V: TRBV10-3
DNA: TGTGCCATCAGCCCTCCGGGGCAGTACGAGCAGTACTTC
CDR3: CAISPPGQYEQYF

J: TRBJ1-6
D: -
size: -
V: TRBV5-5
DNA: TGTGCCAGCAGCTTGCGGCCAGAAAATAATTCACCCCTCCACTTT
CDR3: CASSLRPENNSPLHF

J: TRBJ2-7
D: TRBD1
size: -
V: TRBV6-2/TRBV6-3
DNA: TGTGCCAGCAGTTTCGCCGTAGACAGGGGAACCTACGAGCAGTACTTC
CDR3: CASSFAVDRGTYEQYF

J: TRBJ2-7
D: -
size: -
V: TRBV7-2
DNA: TGTGTCAGCAGCCGAGGCCCAGGGACAACCTACGAGCAGTACTTC
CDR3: CVSSRGPGTTYEQYF

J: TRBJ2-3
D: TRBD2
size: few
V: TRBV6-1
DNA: TGTGCCAGCAGTCACGGTGGACTAGCGGCTCGTAGAGATACGCAGTATTTT
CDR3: CASSHGGLAARRDTQYF

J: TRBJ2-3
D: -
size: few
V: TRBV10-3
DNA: TGTGCCATCCGGGACCTCACAGATACGCAGTATTTT
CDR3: CAIRDLTDTQYF

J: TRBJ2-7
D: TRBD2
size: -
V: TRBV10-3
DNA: TGTGCCATCAGTCCCTCGGGGTCTAGCGGGGGGATAGAGCAGTACTTC
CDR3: CAISPSGSSGGIEQYF

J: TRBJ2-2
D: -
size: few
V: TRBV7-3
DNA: TGTGCCAGCAGCTTCGGGTCGGGCACCGGGGAGCTGTTTTTT
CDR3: CASSFGSGTGELFF

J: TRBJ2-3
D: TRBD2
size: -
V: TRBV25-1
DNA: TGTGCCAGCAGTGTAACTAGCGCCCGGAGATGGGGCACAGATACGCAGTATTTT
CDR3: CASSVTSARRWGTDTQYF

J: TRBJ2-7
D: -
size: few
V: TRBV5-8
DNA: TGTGCCAGCAGCTTGCGGGAGAATCGCTACGAGCAGTACTTC
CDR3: CASSLRENRYEQYF

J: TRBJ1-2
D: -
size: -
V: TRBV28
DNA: TGTGCCAGCAGGACCCAAACGGGGGAACATGGCTACACCTTC
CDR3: CASRTQTGEHGYTF

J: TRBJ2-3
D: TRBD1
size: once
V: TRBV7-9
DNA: TGTGCCAGCAGCCCAACAGGGGGTGGTATGGATACGCAGTATTTT
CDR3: CASSPTGGGMDTQYF

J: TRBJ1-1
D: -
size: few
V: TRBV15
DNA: TGTGCCACCAGCGCCCAAGGGGGCACTGAAGCTTTCTTT
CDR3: CATSAQGGTEAFF